The 2 T cell receptor beta chains below come from one sample, sequenced in a study of blood T cell repertoires in COVID-19. Assay: immunoSEQ multiplex PCR; the TCRdb copy retains only in-frame clones and omits some. The sample has around 260,000 clones, roughly 84% seen once; the top ten hold 0.87%. Sequenced material: peripheral blood. These receptors were taken from a human donor with COVID-19, enrolled during active disease. The donor label of this sample is uncertain.

The J gene is TRBJ2-7, the V gene TRBV28; the match to TRBD2 covers 8 bases. Trimming at V came to 7 bases and at J to 0 bases, leaving 14 bases not matched to a gene. The CDR3 sequence is 17 residues long. Germline V gives CDR1 MDHEN, CDR2 SYDVKM. CDR3 DNA sequence: TGTGCCAGCAATTCCCAGAGGCTAGCGGGTTTCTCCTACGAGCAGTACTTC. Its translation: CASNSQRLAGFSYEQYF. The full variable domain, rest sourced from reference TRBV28 and TRBJ2-7, is DVKVTQSSRYLVKRTGEKVFLECVQDMDHENMFWYRQDPGLGLRLIYFSYDVKMKEKGDIPEGYSVSREKKERFSLILESASTNQTSMYLCASNSQRLAGFSYEQYFGPGTRLTVT.

This chain links TRBV11-1 with TRBJ1-1; 7 bases align to TRBD1. The CDR3 extends over 12 amino acids. After removal of 5 bases from V and 6 bases from J, the junction contained 3 bases not matched to a gene. Germline-derived CDR1 and CDR2 are SGHAT and FQDESV (reference sequence). The CDR3 region is CASSTTGAEAFF. The CDR3, as DNA: TGTGCCAGCAGCACAACAGGGGCTGAAGCTTTCTTT.